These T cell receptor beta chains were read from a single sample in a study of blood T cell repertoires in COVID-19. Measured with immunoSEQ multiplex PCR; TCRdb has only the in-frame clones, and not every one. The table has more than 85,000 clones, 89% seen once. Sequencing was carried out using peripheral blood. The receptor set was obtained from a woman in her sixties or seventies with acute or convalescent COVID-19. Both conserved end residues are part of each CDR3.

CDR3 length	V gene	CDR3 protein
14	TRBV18	CASSPSTRMETQYF
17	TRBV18	CASSPPTGGVGGVETFF
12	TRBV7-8	CASSLGAETQYF
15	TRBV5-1	CASSRQNTNTGELFF
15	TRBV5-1	CASSPGTGLNSPLHF
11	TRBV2	CASSVARGQFF
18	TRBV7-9	CASSLSPGDNEDRYEQYF
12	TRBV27	CASSTTFGELFF
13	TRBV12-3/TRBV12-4	CASSLRGQETQYF
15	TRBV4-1	CASSQGDTTNYGYTF
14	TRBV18	CASSFSGSEETQYF
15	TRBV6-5	CASSYMGTYNSPLHF
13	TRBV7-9	CASSLAGLHGYTF
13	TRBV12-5	CASGLGQGYEQYF
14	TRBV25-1	CASRQGVDTGELFF
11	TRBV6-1	CASSEYYEQYF
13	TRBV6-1	CASSEVEDTEAFF
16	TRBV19	CASSMRQTYSNQPQHF
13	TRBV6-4	CASSDGPYNEQFF
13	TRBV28	CASARTGFYEQYF
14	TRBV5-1	CASTPRTGDYGYTF
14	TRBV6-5	CASRASGDSYEQYF
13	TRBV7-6	CASSLATDQPQHF
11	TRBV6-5	CAMGGNTEAFF
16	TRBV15	CATSRERDSSYNEQFF
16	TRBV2	CASIKQGKGWNQPQHF
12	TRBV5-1	CASSLALGGYTF
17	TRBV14	CASSQVNFVGGTGELFF
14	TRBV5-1	CASSPDWGVQPQHF
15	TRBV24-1	CATSARGQGSDTQYF
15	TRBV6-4	CASSDSLLARNEQFF
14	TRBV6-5	CASSTRPAYNEQFF
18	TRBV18	CASSHSSLQGSGANVLTF
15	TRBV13	CASSLSGGSTDTQYF
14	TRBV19	CASSTGEIAYEQYF
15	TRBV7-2	CASSADRGIYYEQYF
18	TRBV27	CASSLDWGGAMSTDTQYF
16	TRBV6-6	CASSYGGTPSTDTQYF
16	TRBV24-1	CATSDFRDSDNSPLHF
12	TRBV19	CASSIFPTDLVF
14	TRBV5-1	CASSRQTGTGELFF
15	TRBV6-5	CASIRSYATNEKLFF